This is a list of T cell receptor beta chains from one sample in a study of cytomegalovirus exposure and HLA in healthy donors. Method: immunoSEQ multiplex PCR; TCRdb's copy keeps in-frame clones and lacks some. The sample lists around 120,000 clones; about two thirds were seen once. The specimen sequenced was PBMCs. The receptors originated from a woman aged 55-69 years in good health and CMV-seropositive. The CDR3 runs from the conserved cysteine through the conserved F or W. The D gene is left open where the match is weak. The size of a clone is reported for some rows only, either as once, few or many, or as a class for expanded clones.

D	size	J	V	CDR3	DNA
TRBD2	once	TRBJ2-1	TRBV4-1	CASSLMGLAGASSSYNEQFF	TGCGCCAGCAGCCTAATGGGACTAGCGGGGGCCTCGAGCTCCTACAATGAGCAGTTCTTC
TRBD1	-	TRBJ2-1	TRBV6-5	CAVLGTALFNEQFF	TGTGCCGTCCTGGGGACAGCCCTTTTCAATGAGCAGTTCTTC
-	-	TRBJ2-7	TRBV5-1	CASSLQGPTPLSSYEQYF	TGCGCCAGCAGCTTGCAGGGGCCTACTCCCCTCAGCTCCTACGAGCAGTACTTC
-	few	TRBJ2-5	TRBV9	CASSFGQSETQYF	TGTGCCAGCAGCTTTGGACAGTCGGAGACCCAGTACTTC
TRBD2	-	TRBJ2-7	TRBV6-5	CASSYSKLAGGEEQYF	TGTGCCAGCAGTTACTCGAAACTAGCGGGGGGGGAAGAGCAGTACTTC
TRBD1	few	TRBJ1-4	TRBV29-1	CSGGQGYEKLFF	TGCAGCGGGGGACAGGGATATGAAAAACTGTTTTTT
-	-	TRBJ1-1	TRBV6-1	CASSESRGGREPFF	TGTGCCAGCAGTGAATCCCGAGGCGGGCGGGAACCTTTCTTT
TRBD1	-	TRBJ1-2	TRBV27	CASSPRLLNRDRGQDGYTF	TGTGCCAGCAGTCCTCGCCTCCTAAACCGGGACAGGGGGCAGGATGGCTACACCTTC
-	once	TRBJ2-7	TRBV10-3	CALGEQYF	TGCGCTCTGGGCGAGCAGTACTTC
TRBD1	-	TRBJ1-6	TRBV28	CASSIIQGASNSPLHF	TGTGCCAGCAGTATAATACAGGGGGCTTCTAATTCACCCCTCCACTTT
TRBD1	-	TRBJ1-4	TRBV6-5	CASSYRGQGEKLFF	TGTGCCAGCAGTTACAGGGGGCAGGGTGAAAAACTGTTTTTT
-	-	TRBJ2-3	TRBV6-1	CASSEAPTVGDTQYF	TGTGCCAGCAGTGAAGCCCCGACAGTGGGAGATACGCAGTATTTT
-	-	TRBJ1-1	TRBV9	CASSVEGQNTEAFF	TGTGCCAGCAGCGTTGAGGGACAGAACACTGAAGCTTTCTTT
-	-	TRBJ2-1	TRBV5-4	CASSPPRFSSYNEQFF	TGTGCCAGCAGCCCCCCTAGGTTCAGCTCCTACAATGAGCAGTTCTTC
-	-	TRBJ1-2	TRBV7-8	CASSPGRVGGDYGYTF	TGTGCCAGCAGCCCCGGGCGGGTAGGGGGGGACTATGGCTACACCTTC
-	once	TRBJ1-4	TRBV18	CASSRDEKLFF	TGTGCCAGCTCACGAGATGAAAAACTGTTTTTT
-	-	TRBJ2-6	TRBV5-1	CASSLAGSGSGANVLTF	TGCGCCAGCAGCTTGGCAGGCAGCGGCTCTGGGGCCAACGTCCTGACTTTC
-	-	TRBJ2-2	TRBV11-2	CASSFGGIATGELFF	TGTGCCAGCAGCTTTGGCGGGATCGCCACCGGGGAGCTGTTTTTT
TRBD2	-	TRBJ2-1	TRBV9	CASSVGKTSGGAADEQFF	TGTGCCAGCAGCGTAGGTAAAACTAGCGGGGGGGCCGCGGATGAGCAGTTCTTC
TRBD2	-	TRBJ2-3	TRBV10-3	CAISEASGPTDTQYF	TGTGCCATCAGTGAGGCTAGCGGGCCGACAGATACGCAGTATTTT
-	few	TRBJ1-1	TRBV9	CASTAGGTEAFF	TGTGCCAGCACCGCGGGGGGCACTGAAGCTTTCTTT
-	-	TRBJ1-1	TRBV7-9	CASSLAGMNTEAFF	TGTGCCAGCAGCTTGGCAGGAATGAACACTGAAGCTTTCTTT
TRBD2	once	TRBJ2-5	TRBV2	CASSDFGGGGETQYF	TGTGCCAGCAGTGATTTCGGCGGGGGAGGCGAGACCCAGTACTTC
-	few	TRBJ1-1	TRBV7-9	CASSLPRTGYTEAFF	TGTGCCAGCAGCTTACCTAGAACAGGGTATACTGAAGCTTTCTTT
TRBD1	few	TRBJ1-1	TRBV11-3	CASSLGQGYTEAFF	TGTGCCAGCAGCTTGGGACAGGGGTACACTGAAGCTTTCTTT
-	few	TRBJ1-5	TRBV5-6	CASSLGTYSNQPQHF	TGTGCCAGCAGCTTGGGGACTTATAGCAATCAGCCCCAGCATTTT
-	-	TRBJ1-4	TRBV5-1	CASSQGLTNEKLFF	TGCGCCAGCAGCCAGGGACTAACTAATGAAAAACTGTTTTTT
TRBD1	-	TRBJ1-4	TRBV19	CASRPRDRENLDEKLFF	TGTGCCAGTAGGCCCCGGGACAGGGAGAATCTGGATGAAAAACTGTTTTTT
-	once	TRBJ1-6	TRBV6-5	CASCNSGGPGSPLHF	TGTGCCAGCTGCAATTCGGGGGGACCTGGTTCACCCCTCCACTTT
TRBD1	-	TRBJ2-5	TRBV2	CASTGTAQETQYF	TGTGCCAGCACCGGGACAGCGCAAGAGACCCAGTACTTC
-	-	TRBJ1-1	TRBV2	CASRVEGLNTEAFF	TGTGCCAGCAGGGTAGAGGGATTGAACACTGAAGCTTTCTTT
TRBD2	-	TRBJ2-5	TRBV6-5	CASSPSGGLQETQYF	TGTGCCAGCAGTCCCAGCGGGGGGCTACAAGAGACCCAGTACTTC